This paragraph covers one T cell receptor beta chain sequence. Its target is not known. This sample is part of a study of a mutant IDH1 vaccine in newly diagnosed glioma. Turning to the study itself: Week 35 held visit V12, while week 47 held visit V13. Study-wide points: Pseudoprogression appeared independent of alterations in top peripheral clonotypes.

Assay: immunoSEQ multiplex PCR; the TCRdb copy retains only in-frame clones and omits some. The repertoire includes 30,000 to 35,000 clones, roughly 90% of them detected once, and about 2.2% sits in the top ten. The time point was: week 47, end of study. With topical imiquimod, each dose of the vaccine consisted of 300 ug of mutant IDH1 20-mer peptide. Eight vaccinations went to patients in weeks 1, 3, 5, 7, 11, 15, 19, 23. Each of the donors came in with new WHO grade 3 or 4 astrocytomas that were IDH1-mutant and ATRX-lost. The germline CDR1 and CDR2 sequences are MNHNS and SASEGT. CDR3 length equals 13 residues. Trimming cost V 3 bases and J 7 bases, with 12 bases left between them.

The starting material was PBMCs, obtained from a glioma patient whose treatment included an IDH1 peptide vaccine. The chain combines TRBV6-1 with TRBJ1-1; no definite D call. This sequence originates from a man aged 40-50 years with glioma. The CDR3 is CASSERAALEAFF. CDR3 in DNA: TGTGCCAGCAGTGAGAGGGCAGCCCTTGAAGCTTTCTTT.